Listed here are 19 T cell receptor beta chains from one sample, sequenced in a study of T cell responses to AZD1222 COVID-19 vaccine. The assay was immunoSEQ multiplex PCR, and TCRdb's table has in-frame clones only and misses some. Of 110,000 to 150,000 clones listed, 90% to 95% are singletons. The source was peripheral blood, collected on day 0 of AZD1222 vaccination. The receptor set was obtained from an adult in good health.

The chain has TRBV5-1 and TRBJ1-1; a possible D gene is TRBD1 (5 bases). V lost 2 bases and J 0 bases, leaving 5 bases between the germline ends. This CDR3 comprises 13 residues. Germline loops: CDR1 SGHRS, CDR2 YFSETQ. In DNA form, the CDR3 reads TGCGCCAGCAGCTTCAGGGTGAACACTGAAGCTTTCTTT. It codes for CASSFRVNTEAFF. Variable domain in full (rest from reference TRBV5-1 and TRBJ1-1): KAGVTQTPRYLIKTRGQQVTLSCSPISGHRSVSWYQQTPGQGLQFLFEYFSETQRNKGNFPGRFSGRQFSNSRSEMNVSTLELGDSALYLCASSFRVNTEAFFGQGTRLTVV.

The chain combines TRBV9 with TRBJ2-2; possibly TRBD2 for D (5 bases). The length of the CDR3 is 15 residues. V lost 2 bases, J lost 7 bases, and 15 bases lay in between. CDR1 SGDLS and CDR2 YYNGEE come from the germline V gene. CDR3 sequence (DNA): TGTGCCAGCAGCGTCGTCCCGGTCGCGGGCGGGGAGCTGTTTTTT. Translating it yields CASSVVPVAGGELFF.

The chain uses TRBV4-1 and TRBJ1-1; tentatively, D is TRBD1 (5 bases). The CDR3 runs to 14 residues. Germline-derived CDR1 and CDR2 are MGHRA and YSYEKL. Trimming shortened V by 0 bases and J by 6 bases, and 11 bases separated the two germline ends. The CDR3 sequence is CASSQDPGVAEAFF. In nucleotides, the CDR3 is TGCGCCAGCAGCCAAGACCCGGGGGTGGCTGAAGCTTTCTTT.

V usage is TRBV2 and J usage is TRBJ2-7, with D possibly TRBD1 on 5 matching bases. V shed 7 bases and J shed 5 bases, with 12 bases lying between them. The CDR3 loop spans 12 amino acids. Germline assignment: CDR1 SNHLY and CDR2 FYNNEI. DNA for the CDR3: TGTGCCAGCAACAATCAGGGTGACGAGCAGTACTTC. It yields the protein CASNNQGDEQYF.

This rearrangement joins TRBV12-3 or TRBV12-4 to TRBJ1-1; 7 bases match TRBD1. Trimming cost V 6 bases and J 6 bases; bases outside gene matches: 1. The CDR3 is made up of 11 amino acids. The CDR3 DNA reads TGTGCCAGCAGCCAGGGGGCTGAAGCTTTCTTT. Translated: CASSQGAEAFF.

The chain recombines TRBV7-2 with TRBJ2-5; D uncertain. CDR1 SGHTA and CDR2 FQGNSA come from the germline V gene. The CDR3 covers 14 residues. The germline V and J ends were trimmed by 0 bases and 2 bases, with 7 bases remaining between them. This CDR3 reads CASSLAGSQETQYF. CDR3 DNA: TGTGCCAGCAGCTTAGCCGGTTCACAAGAGACCCAGTACTTC.

The chain employs TRBV29-1 and TRBJ1-2; TRBD1 is a possible D gene (5 bases). V lost 6 bases to trimming and J lost 4 bases, with 18 bases between them. Germline loops: CDR1 SQVTM, CDR2 ANQGSEA. This CDR3 has 14 amino acids. Written as DNA, the CDR3 is TGCAGCGTGGGGCTCCAGTGGGGGGGCTATGGCTACACCTTC. Protein: CSVGLQWGGYGYTF.

The V gene is TRBV3-1 (or the pseudogene TRBV3-2), the J gene TRBJ1-1; no clear D gene. V gave up 0 bases and J gave up 10 bases, with 18 bases separating them. The CDR3 is 15 amino acids. Germline V lookup: CDR1 LGHDT, CDR2 YNNKEL (reference sequence). The CDR3 sequence: CASSQERGIGGVAFF. The CDR3 region has the DNA TGTGCCAGCAGCCAAGAGCGGGGTATCGGTGGGGTAGCTTTCTTT.

CDR3 DNA sequence: TGTGCCAGTAAGAAGACAGGGGACTATGGCTACACCTTC. It specifies CASKKTGDYGYTF. The chain couples TRBV9 to TRBJ1-2; 8 nucleotides agree with TRBD1. V trimming: 8 bases; J trimming: 3 bases; junction bases outside the gene matches: 6. The CDR3 is made up of 13 amino acids. Germline CDR1 is SGDLS and CDR2 is YYNGEE.

Comment on this clone: A single base separates this from a much larger clone, so it may be a read error. The V call is TRBV4-1, the J call TRBJ1-1; possible D gene TRBD1, 5 bases. The CDR3 has 13 amino acids. CDR1 is MGHRA, CDR2 YSYEKL, per germline. V lost 3 bases, J lost 1 base, and 6 bases lay in between. CDR3 in amino acids: CASSQTENTEAFF. The CDR3 DNA reads TGCGCCAGCAGCCAGACAGAGAACACTGAAGCTTTCTTT.

This chain joins TRBV2 and TRBJ1-2, with a tentative D call TRBD1 (5 bases). Per germline, CDR1 SNHLY and CDR2 FYNNEI. Trimming took 3 bases from V and 0 from J, leaving 11 bases between them. The CDR3 is made up of 15 amino acids. In nucleotides, the CDR3 is TGTGCCAGCAGTGATTTTGACAGCGCTAACTATGGCTACACCTTC. It encodes CASSDFDSANYGYTF.

This clone was detected once. The rearrangement links TRBV7-9 to TRBJ1-4, with 7 positions matching TRBD1. This CDR3 region has 16 residues. V shed 5 bases and J 5 bases; nucleotides not matched to a gene: 11. CDR1 and CDR2 (germline): SEHNR, FQNEAQ (reference sequence). DNA of the CDR3: TGTGCCAGCAGCCCACCCCTCGGGGACAGAAATGAAAAACTGTTTTTT. Translating it yields CASSPPLGDRNEKLFF.

This chain uses TRBV11-3 with TRBJ1-2, with D unresolved. V was clipped by 2 bases and J by 3 bases, with 7 bases between them. Germline CDR1 reads SGHNT; CDR2 reads YENEEA. This CDR3 comprises 13 residues. CDR3 in DNA: TGTGCCAGCAGCTTATCCACTGACTATGGCTACACCTTC. As protein: CASSLSTDYGYTF. Variable domain in full (rest from reference TRBV11-3 and TRBJ1-2): EAGVVQSPRYKIIEKKQPVAFWCNPISGHNTLYWYLQNLGQGPELLIRYENEEAVDDSQLPKDRFSAERLKGVDSTLKIQPAELGDSAVYLCASSLSTDYGYTFGSGTRLTVV.

This clone was observed a handful of times. The genes are TRBV7-2 and TRBJ1-5; possibly TRBD1 for D (5 bases). Trimming removed 5 bases from V and 3 bases from J, with 17 bases in between. The CDR3 is 16 residues long. Looked up from germline, CDR1 is SGHTA and CDR2 is FQGNSA. This chain's CDR3 is CASSPSGEGNNQPQHF. The CDR3 DNA is TGTGCCAGCAGCCCTTCGGGGGAGGGGAACAATCAGCCCCAGCATTTT.

This chain uses TRBV7-2 with TRBJ1-3; the D gene is possibly TRBD1 (5 bases). Germline V lookup: CDR1 SGHTA, CDR2 FQGNSA. Between the trimmed V and J ends, which lost 6 bases and 2 bases, there was a span of 14 bases. The CDR3 contains 15 residues. This CDR3 is CASRPGGGAGNTIYF. As DNA, the CDR3 is TGTGCCAGCAGGCCGGGGGGAGGGGCTGGAAACACCATATATTTT.

This clone was recorded only once. The V and J genes are TRBV18 and TRBJ1-6; D not resolved. This CDR3 region has 15 residues. Germline CDR1 is KGHSH and CDR2 is LQKENI. Deletions cut 3 bases from V and 7 bases from J, with 13 bases between. The CDR3 nucleotides are TGTGCCAGCTCACCTTCATCAGAGGGAAATTCACCCCTCCACTTT. Translating it yields CASSPSSEGNSPLHF. The full variable domain, its missing parts supplied by reference TRBV18 and TRBJ1-6, is NAGVMQNPRHLVRRRGQEARLRCSPMKGHSHVYWYRQLPEEGLKFMVYLQKENIIDESGMPKERFSAEFPKEGPSILRIQQVVRGDSAAYFCASSPSSEGNSPLHFGNGTRLTVT.

This clone has a handful of counts. The rearrangement links TRBV7-9 to TRBJ2-5; unclear D gene. Germline CDR1 reads SEHNR; CDR2 reads FQNEAQ (reference sequence). V dropped 5 bases and J dropped 2 bases, with 9 bases sitting between them. CDR3 size: 13 residues. CDR3 residues: CASSPRAQETQYF. The CDR3 nucleotides are TGTGCCAGCAGCCCCCGCGCTCAAGAGACCCAGTACTTC.

V is TRBV9 and J is TRBJ2-5, with 10 bases lining up with TRBD2. The CDR3 loop spans 14 amino acids. Losses at the gene ends were 3 bases for V and 4 bases for J; bases not matched to a gene: 3. Per germline, CDR1 SGDLS and CDR2 YYNGEE. CDR3 bases: TGTGCCAGCAGCGCTAGCGGGGGCGTAGAGACCCAGTACTTC. Its protein product is CASSASGGVETQYF. The full variable domain, in which reference TRBV9 and TRBJ2-5 provide the parts outside the CDR3, is DSGVTQTPKHLITATGQRVTLRCSPRSGDLSVYWYQQSLDQGLQFLIQYYNGEERAKGNILERFSAQQFPDLHSELNLSSLELGDSALYFCASSASGGVETQYFGPGTRLLVL.

The J gene is TRBJ1-4, the V gene TRBV2; D gene uncertain. CDR3 size: 17 residues. CDR1 and CDR2 from the germline V gene are SNHLY and FYNNEI. V was trimmed by 4 bases and J by 0 bases, leaving 15 bases between them. The DNA for the CDR3 is TGTGCCAGCAGTGCCAGCCCGCTGGATGCAACTAATGAAAAACTGTTTTTT. Translating it yields CASSASPLDATNEKLFF.